These 27 T cell receptor beta chains were all obtained from the same sample, sequenced in a study of T cell responses to AZD1222 COVID-19 vaccine. Libraries were prepared by immunoSEQ multiplex PCR; TCRdb keeps only in-frame clonotypes and omits some of them. The table has around 180,000 clones, roughly 94% seen once. The source material was peripheral blood, sampled 28 days after the second AZD1222 dose. Every receptor here comes from an adult who received the AZD1222 COVID-19 vaccine.

This rearrangement joins TRBV7-9 to TRBJ1-3; D possibly corresponds to TRBD1 (5 bases). Germline CDR1 is SEHNR and CDR2 is FQNEAQ (reference sequence). This CDR3 spans 16 amino acids. V shed 1 base and J shed 4 bases, with 14 bases lying between them. CDR3 region: CASSLVGEPSGNTIYF. DNA for the CDR3: TGTGCCAGCAGCTTAGTGGGGGAACCTTCAGGAAACACCATATATTTT.

J is TRBJ2-1 and V is TRBV7-9, with 7 bases that match TRBD2. The V gene end was trimmed by 7 bases and the J gene end by 2 bases; junction bases not matched to a gene: 5. Germline values: CDR1 SEHNR, CDR2 FQNEAQ (reference sequence). CDR3 size: 14 residues. CDR3 residues: CASTLAGAYNEQFF. The CDR3, as DNA: TGTGCCAGCACACTCGCGGGGGCCTACAATGAGCAGTTCTTC.

J is TRBJ1-1 and V is TRBV5-6; D ambiguous. V dropped 2 bases and J dropped 1 base, with 9 bases sitting between them. The CDR3 consists of 14 residues. In germline, CDR1 is SGHDT, CDR2 YYEEEE. CDR3: CASSFSPTNTEAFF. CDR3 sequence (DNA): TGTGCCAGCAGCTTTAGCCCGACGAACACTGAAGCTTTCTTT.

The gene calls are TRBV6-1 and TRBJ2-7; D possibly corresponds to TRBD1 (5 bases). Trimming removed 2 bases at V and 5 bases at J, with 7 bases between. Germline CDR1 MNHNS, CDR2 SASEGT. The length of the CDR3 is 12 residues. Written as DNA, the CDR3 is TGTGCCAGCAGTGAAATAGGGGACGAGCAGTACTTC. This encodes CASSEIGDEQYF.

The CDR3: CASSLTGPAGLDTQYF. CDR3 coding DNA: TGTGCCAGCAGCTTAACCGGCCCAGCGGGGTTGGATACGCAGTATTTT. This rearrangement joins TRBV7-3 to TRBJ2-3, with 7 bases that match TRBD2. The germline gives CDR1 SGHTA, CDR2 FQGTGA. Germline trimming cut 0 bases from V and 6 bases from J; bases unmatched to any gene: 9. The CDR3 length is 16 residues.

The chain recombines TRBV28 with TRBJ1-1, with D unresolved. Germline V gene lookup returns CDR1 MDHEN and CDR2 SYDVKM. V was pared by 3 bases and J by 5 bases, with 10 bases between. CDR3 length: 13 residues. The CDR3 DNA reads as TGTGCCAGCAGTTTCACCGGACGGACTGAAGCTTTCTTT. Its protein product is CASSFTGRTEAFF.

The J gene is TRBJ1-6, the V gene TRBV19, with D perhaps matching TRBD1 (6 bases). CDR3 length: 13 amino acids. Trimming stripped 7 bases from V and 10 bases from J, with 14 bases between. Looked up from germline, CDR1 is LNHDA and CDR2 is SQIVND (reference sequence). The CDR3 reads CASKQGTMSPLHF. Here the CDR3 DNA reads TGTGCCAGTAAACAGGGTACGATGTCACCCCTCCACTTT.

This clone has only one observation. The V gene is TRBV5-6, the J gene TRBJ2-7; no definite D call. Trimming left V 0 bases short and J 5 bases short, with 9 bases between. Germline V gene lookup returns CDR1 SGHDT and CDR2 YYEEEE. This CDR3 is 13 amino acids long. CDR3 DNA: TGTGCCAGCAGCTTGGCCTTACCCCACGAGCAGTACTTC. This codes for CASSLALPHEQYF.

CDR3 in DNA: TGTGCCACCAGCACCACCTACAGGGAATTGAGCGGGGAGCTGTTTTTT. This translates into CATSTTYRELSGELFF. The chain combines TRBV15 with TRBJ2-2, with D perhaps TRBD1 (6 bases). Trimming shortened V by 4 bases and J by 7 bases, and 19 bases separated the two germline ends. The V gene's germline CDR1 is LNHNV and CDR2 YYDKDF (reference sequence). The CDR3 sequence is 16 residues long.

This sequence joins TRBV3-1 (or the pseudogene TRBV3-2) and TRBJ2-1; D possibly corresponds to TRBD1 (6 bases). The CDR3 runs 15 residues. Trimming pared 5 bases from V and 0 bases from J, leaving 11 bases between. In germline, CDR1 is LGHDT, CDR2 YNNKEL (reference sequence). CDR3 loop: CASSSRRGSYNEQFF. DNA for the CDR3: TGTGCCAGCAGCTCACGCAGGGGCTCCTACAATGAGCAGTTCTTC.

This clone was observed a few times. The chain employs TRBV15 and TRBJ1-1, with no clear D. The germline V gene has CDR1 LNHNV and CDR2 YYDKDF (reference sequence). The CDR3 runs to 16 residues. V lost 1 base to trimming and J lost 5 bases, with 17 bases between them. CDR3 sequence reads: CATSRAPSGEGTEAFF. In DNA, the CDR3 is TGTGCCACCAGCAGAGCACCAAGCGGGGAAGGGACTGAAGCTTTCTTT.

V gene TRBV21-1 combines with J gene TRBJ1-1. TRBV21-1 is a pseudogene. The CDR3 totals 15 residues. The CDR3 reads CASSKVVGRQDSAFF. The CDR3 nucleotides are TGTGCCAGCAGCAAAGTGGTCGGGAGGCAGGACTCGGCTTTCTTT.

This chain connects TRBV10-2 to TRBJ2-7; D is perhaps TRBD2 (6 bases). CDR1 is WSHSY, CDR2 SAAADI, per germline. The V end lost 5 bases, the J end lost 6 bases, and 14 bases lay between the germline ends. The CDR3 loop spans 13 amino acids. Here the CDR3 DNA reads TGCGCCAGCAGTTCGGGACTCGTCTCCGAGCAGTACTTC. It yields the protein CASSSGLVSEQYF.

The rearrangement uses TRBV28 and TRBJ1-1; D is possibly TRBD1 (5 bases). This CDR3 has 15 residues. Trimming removed 4 bases at V and 1 base at J, with 13 bases between. Germline CDR1 MDHEN, CDR2 SYDVKM. The CDR3 protein is CASSSPGLRNTEAFF. The CDR3 nucleotides are TGTGCCAGCAGTTCTCCGGGACTCCGGAACACTGAAGCTTTCTTT.

For the CDR3, the DNA is TGTGCCAGCAGTTTCCGTAGCGGGAAACGAGCGGCAGATACGCAGTATTTT. This encodes CASSFRSGKRAADTQYF. The rearrangement links TRBV27 to TRBJ2-3, with TRBD2 identical over 8 bases. The V gene end was trimmed by 3 bases and the J gene end by 4 bases; junction bases not matched to a gene: 12. CDR1 MNHEY and CDR2 SMNVEV come from the germline V gene (reference sequence). The CDR3 extends over 17 amino acids.

The rearrangement joins TRBV4-1 to TRBJ2-7; TRBD2 matches at 7 bases. The trim removed 0 bases at V and 4 bases at J, leaving 9 bases unmatched. The CDR3 is 16 amino acids. Germline values: CDR1 MGHRA, CDR2 YSYEKL. The CDR3 is CASSQDLWRGNYEQYF. The CDR3 DNA is TGCGCCAGCAGCCAAGATCTTTGGCGGGGGAATTACGAGCAGTACTTC.

The chain has TRBV4-1 and TRBJ2-7; perhaps TRBD2 as D (6 bases). This CDR3 has 15 residues. V was pared by 1 base and J by 1 base, with 11 bases between. From germline, CDR1 is MGHRA and CDR2 YSYEKL. In DNA, the CDR3 is TGCGCCAGCAGCCAAGGCGGGACCGAGTCCTACGAGCAGTACTTC. It codes for CASSQGGTESYEQYF.

The chain is built from TRBV6-5 and TRBJ1-1; maybe TRBD1 (5 bases). V dropped 0 bases and J dropped 3 bases, with 11 bases sitting between them. Germline CDR1 reads MNHEY; CDR2 reads SVGAGI. The CDR3 has 15 residues. The CDR3 nucleotides read TGTGCCAGCAGTTACTCGGGGGGTGGGGACACTGAAGCTTTCTTT. Translation: CASSYSGGGDTEAFF.

The V and J genes are TRBV27 and TRBJ2-7; 7 bases align to TRBD1. Germline CDR1 is MNHEY and CDR2 is SMNVEV (reference sequence). Germline trimming cut 8 bases from V and 3 bases from J; bases unmatched to any gene: 13. The CDR3 has 15 residues. CDR3 region: CASGVRAGGVYEQYF. The CDR3 region has the DNA TGTGCCAGCGGGGTTCGGGCAGGGGGAGTCTACGAGCAGTACTTC.

In its sample, this clone was seen a few times. This rearrangement joins TRBV6-6 to TRBJ2-2; TRBD2 matches at 13 bases. CDR1 and CDR2 (germline): MNHNY, SVGAGI (reference sequence). Germline trimming cut 7 bases from V and 10 bases from J; bases unmatched to any gene: 9. The CDR3 is 15 amino acids. The CDR3 coding sequence is TGTGCCAGCACCAAGGGACTAGCGGGAATAGAGGAGCTGTTTTTT. Encoded protein: CASTKGLAGIEELFF.

The V and J genes are TRBV7-9 and TRBJ1-2; D is possibly TRBD1 (6 bases). Germline CDR1 is SEHNR and CDR2 is FQNEAQ (reference sequence). CDR3 size: 18 residues. V shed 5 bases and J shed 0 bases, with 22 bases lying between them. Here the CDR3 DNA reads TGTGCCAGCAGCGTATCACCTGGGGGGCTCAGTGCTAACTATGGCTACACCTTC. Protein sequence: CASSVSPGGLSANYGYTF.

The V call is TRBV7-2, the J call TRBJ1-6, with 7 positions matching TRBD1. Losses at the gene ends were 1 base for V and 10 bases for J; bases not matched to a gene: 19. CDR1 SGHTA and CDR2 FQGNSA come from the germline V gene. The CDR3 loop spans 19 amino acids. CDR3 DNA: TGTGCCAGCAGCTTAGATGTGTGGACAGGACCCAATAGTAGGTCACCCCTCCACTTT. Residues: CASSLDVWTGPNSRSPLHF. The full variable domain, rest sourced from reference TRBV7-2 and TRBJ1-6, is GAGVSQSPSNKVTEKGKDVELRCDPISGHTALYWYRQSLGQGLEFLIYFQGNSAPDKSGLPSDRFSAERTGGSVSTLTIQRTQQEDSAVYLCASSLDVWTGPNSRSPLHFGNGTRLTVT.

This rearrangement joins TRBV11-2 to TRBJ2-1; D remains ambiguous. Germline-derived CDR1 and CDR2 are SGHAT and FQNNGV. This CDR3 spans 13 amino acids. Trimming removed 2 bases from V and 4 bases from J, with 6 bases in between. For the CDR3, the DNA is TGTGCCAGCAGCTTACCCATGTACAATGAGCAGTTCTTC. Its protein is CASSLPMYNEQFF.

A single count supports this clone. This rearrangement joins TRBV10-3 to TRBJ1-2; 9 nucleotides agree with TRBD1. CDR1 and CDR2 (germline): ENHRY, SYGVKD. The V gene end was trimmed by 8 bases and the J gene end by 3 bases; junction bases not matched to a gene: 4. The CDR3 loop spans 13 amino acids. The CDR3 DNA reads as TGTGCCATCCGGGACAGGGAAGACTATGGCTACACCTTC. Amino acid sequence: CAIRDREDYGYTF.

As regards this clone: Its ends do not fully match the called genes, so a read error is possible. The chain links TRBV6-5 to TRBJ1-5; 7 nucleotides line up with TRBD1. The CDR3 is made up of 16 amino acids. The germline CDR1 and CDR2 sequences are MNHEY and SVGAGI. The CDR3 DNA is TGTGCCAGCAGTAACTCCCCTGGACAGGTTAATCAGCCCCAGCATTTT. Translated: CASSNSPGQVNQPQHF.

The V call is TRBV7-6, the J call TRBJ1-2; 8 nucleotides agree with TRBD1. V shed 1 base and J 4 bases; nucleotides not matched to a gene: 5. The germline CDR1 and CDR2 sequences are SGHVS and FNYEAQ. This CDR3 comprises 15 residues. The CDR3 DNA follows: TGTGCCAGCAGCTTAGAGATCAGGGGGCTCTATGGCTACACCTTC. This encodes CASSLEIRGLYGYTF. Looking up the rest from reference TRBV7-6 and TRBJ1-2 gives the full variable domain: GAGVSQSPRYKVTKRGQDVALRCDPISGHVSLYWYRQALGQGPEFLTYFNYEAQQDKSGLPNDRFSAERPEGSISTLTIQRTEQRDSAMYRCASSLEIRGLYGYTFGSGTRLTVV.

The chain joins TRBV18 to TRBJ2-5; the D is unclear. V lost 1 base and J 1 base, leaving 7 bases between the germline ends. The CDR3 loop spans 14 amino acids. Germline CDR1 KGHSH, CDR2 LQKENI. CDR3 loop: CASSPRVSQETQYF. The CDR3 DNA is TGTGCCAGCTCACCACGCGTCAGCCAAGAGACCCAGTACTTC.